This is a list of T cell receptor beta chains from one sample in a study of spatial heterogeneity in lung cancer. TCRdb processed the 5' RACE reads anew with MiXCR; each CDR3 protein has one entry. The top ten hold around 52% of the sample, which has more than 1,500 distinct CDR3 sequences, about a quarter seen once. Here the sequenced sample was PBMCs, taken at surgery. The source of these receptors is a male donor with early-stage non-small cell lung cancer. CDR3s include the opening cysteine and the closing phenylalanine or tryptophan. A D gene is named only where the DNA matches it firmly. Only part of the rows carry a size: once, few, many, or a class if the clone is expanded.

>-|many|TRBV11-1|TRBJ2-7
TGTGCCAGCAGCACCCGGGACAAACGGGAGCAGTACTTC
CASSTRDKREQYF
>-|many|TRBV20-1|TRBJ2-4
TGCAGTGCCAAGATAGTGGGCGAAAACATTCAGTACTTC
CSAKIVGENIQYF
>-|once|TRBV11-2|TRBJ2-3
TGTGCCAGCAGCTTAGAGCTAGCTGGAACCACAGATACGCAGTATTTT
CASSLELAGTTDTQYF
>-|few|TRBV12-3/TRBV12-4|TRBJ1-3
TGTGCCAGCAGTTTGGGGGGCTTCCCTGGAAACACCATATATTTT
CASSLGGFPGNTIYF
>-|few|TRBV12-1|TRBJ1-4
TGTGCCAGCGCCGCCGGAAGCGGTGAAAAACTGTTTTTT
CASAAGSGEKLFF
>TRBD2|many|TRBV28|TRBJ2-4
TGTGCCAGCAGTTCTCCCTTTAGCGGGAAGGGGGCCAAAAACATTCAGTACTTC
CASSSPFSGKGAKNIQYF
>-|-|TRBV28|TRBJ2-7
TGTGCCAGCAGTTTGGCAGGGGGGAGGTACGAGCAGTACTTC
CASSLAGGRYEQYF
>-|many|TRBV5-1|TRBJ2-2
TGCGCCAGCAGCTTGGACCGGAACACCGGGGAGCTGTTTTTT
CASSLDRNTGELFF
>-|many|TRBV23-1|TRBJ2-3
TGCGCCAGCAGTCAATTTTCGGGTATATGCACAGATACGCAGTATTTT
CASSQFSGICTDTQYF
>-|many|TRBV29-1|TRBJ1-1
TGCAGCGTTGTTGCGGTGAACACTGAAGCTTTCTTT
CSVVAVNTEAFF
>-|many|TRBV13|TRBJ2-7
TGTGCCAGCAGCTCCAGGACCGGAACTTCCGAGCAGTACTTC
CASSSRTGTSEQYF
>-|-|TRBV6-5|TRBJ2-1
TGTGCCAGCAGTTATGATGAGAGCTCCTACAATGAGCAGTTCTTC
CASSYDESSYNEQFF
>TRBD2|many|TRBV29-1|TRBJ2-3
TGCAGCGTACTAGCGGGAACGTTAGCCGATACGCAGTATTTT
CSVLAGTLADTQYF
>TRBD1|-|TRBV18|TRBJ2-7
TGTGCCAGCTCACACCCGGGACAGGGAAGCTACGAGCAGTACTTC
CASSHPGQGSYEQYF
>TRBD1|medium-sized|TRBV23-1|TRBJ2-7
TGCGCCAGCTGGCGGGACAGGGACGCCTACGAGCAGTACTTC
CASWRDRDAYEQYF
>-|medium-sized|TRBV5-5|TRBJ2-7
TGTGCCAGCAGCTTGGCCCTTATACTACCACAGACAAACGAGCAGTACTTC
CASSLALILPQTNEQYF
>-|-|TRBV4-3|TRBJ1-4
TGCGCCAGCAGCCAAGACTCCGTAACTAATGAAAAACTGTTTTTT
CASSQDSVTNEKLFF
>-|medium-sized|TRBV9|TRBJ2-1
TGTGCCAGCAGCATAGGGGACCCGAGAAATGAGCAGTTCTTC
CASSIGDPRNEQFF
>-|-|TRBV28|TRBJ2-5
TGTGCCAGCAGCCTCAATTCCGGGACCTACCAAGAGACCCAGTACTTC
CASSLNSGTYQETQYF
>-|medium-sized|TRBV7-2|TRBJ2-5
TGTGCCAGCAGCTTAGATACCGGCCGACCGGGGACCCAGTACTTC
CASSLDTGRPGTQYF
>-|many|TRBV2|TRBJ2-1
TGTGCCAGCAGTGAATCGACTCCCCAGAGTGAGCAGTTCTTC
CASSESTPQSEQFF
>-|hyperexpanded|TRBV7-8|TRBJ2-1
TGTGCCAGCAGTCAGGGGGGTGCGGGAGAGACTGAGCAGTTCTTC
CASSQGGAGETEQFF
>TRBD1|many|TRBV7-8|TRBJ1-2
TGTGCCAGCAGCTTAAGGACAGGGCAGGACCATGGCTACACCTTC
CASSLRTGQDHGYTF
>-|-|TRBV2|TRBJ2-3
TGTGCCAGCAGTGAACAGACACGGATAACAGATACGCAGTATTTT
CASSEQTRITDTQYF
>-|-|TRBV7-2|TRBJ2-1
TGTGCCAGCAGCTTATATGGACTTAACCTGGGCAATGAGCAGTTCTTC
CASSLYGLNLGNEQFF
>TRBD2|medium-sized|TRBV14|TRBJ2-1
TGTGCCAGCAGCCAAATAACGGGACTAGCGATGGATGAGCAGTTCTTC
CASSQITGLAMDEQFF
>-|many|TRBV7-2|TRBJ2-3
TGTGCCAGCAGCTTGGGACTGGGTCTGCGAGATACGCAGTATTTT
CASSLGLGLRDTQYF
>TRBD1|medium-sized|TRBV7-9|TRBJ1-5
TGTGCCAGCAGTCGTACAGGGGCCGGGGATCAGCCCCAGCATTTT
CASSRTGAGDQPQHF
>-|-|TRBV27|TRBJ2-3
TGTGCCAGCAGAGACCTCACAGATACGCAGTATTTT
CASRDLTDTQYF
>-|-|TRBV11-3|TRBJ2-1
TGTGCCAGCAGCTTAGATCAGGGCCGTGAGCAGTTCTTC
CASSLDQGREQFF
>-|-|TRBV11-2|TRBJ2-1
TGTGCCAGCAGCTCCGGACTAACCTACAATGAGCAGTTCTTC
CASSSGLTYNEQFF
>-|-|TRBV4-3|TRBJ2-7
TGCGCCAGCAGCCAAGATCGATCACGCGTTTACGAGCAGTACTTC
CASSQDRSRVYEQYF
>TRBD1|few|TRBV6-6|TRBJ2-4
TGTGCCAGCAGCGAAAGACAGGGGAGAAACATTCAGTACTTC
CASSERQGRNIQYF
>-|medium-sized|TRBV20-1|TRBJ2-5
TGCAGTGCTCTGAGGTGGGGCCAAGAGACCCAGTACTTC
CSALRWGQETQYF
>-|-|TRBV4-1|TRBJ2-1
TGCGCCAGCAGCCCCAGGGGAGACTCCTACAATGAGCAGTTCTTC
CASSPRGDSYNEQFF
>-|medium-sized|TRBV11-2|TRBJ1-1
TGTGCCAGCAGCTGGTCCTCGGGGCTAGCTTTCTTT
CASSWSSGLAFF
>-|-|TRBV10-1|TRBJ2-2
TGCGCCAGCAGTGGAGACAGAGAAACGAACACCGGGGAGCTGTTTTTT
CASSGDRETNTGELFF
>-|once|TRBV6-2/TRBV6-3|TRBJ2-3
TGTGCCAGCGCCGGACTTAGCGGTCCGGGGGCCACAGATACGCAGTATTTT
CASAGLSGPGATDTQYF
>-|-|TRBV7-9|TRBJ2-1
TGTGCCAGCAGCTTCGGGCTCGGCAGGGGCCAAGGCGGCAATGAGCAGTTCTTC
CASSFGLGRGQGGNEQFF
>TRBD1|large|TRBV12-3/TRBV12-4|TRBJ1-5
TGTGCCAGCAGCTCCCGGACAGGTTACAATCAGCCCCAGCATTTT
CASSSRTGYNQPQHF
>-|medium-sized|TRBV7-9|TRBJ2-6
TGTGCCAGCAGTCCTATGACTAGTGCCAACGTCCTGACTTTC
CASSPMTSANVLTF
>TRBD2|-|TRBV7-2|TRBJ2-1
TGTGCCAGCAGCCCAAGGAGCGGGAGAGTTAATGAGCAGTTCTTC
CASSPRSGRVNEQFF
>-|many|TRBV28|TRBJ1-1
TGTGCCAGCAGTTTAGGCCAGGGTTTCAGGGCTGAAGCTTTCTTT
CASSLGQGFRAEAFF